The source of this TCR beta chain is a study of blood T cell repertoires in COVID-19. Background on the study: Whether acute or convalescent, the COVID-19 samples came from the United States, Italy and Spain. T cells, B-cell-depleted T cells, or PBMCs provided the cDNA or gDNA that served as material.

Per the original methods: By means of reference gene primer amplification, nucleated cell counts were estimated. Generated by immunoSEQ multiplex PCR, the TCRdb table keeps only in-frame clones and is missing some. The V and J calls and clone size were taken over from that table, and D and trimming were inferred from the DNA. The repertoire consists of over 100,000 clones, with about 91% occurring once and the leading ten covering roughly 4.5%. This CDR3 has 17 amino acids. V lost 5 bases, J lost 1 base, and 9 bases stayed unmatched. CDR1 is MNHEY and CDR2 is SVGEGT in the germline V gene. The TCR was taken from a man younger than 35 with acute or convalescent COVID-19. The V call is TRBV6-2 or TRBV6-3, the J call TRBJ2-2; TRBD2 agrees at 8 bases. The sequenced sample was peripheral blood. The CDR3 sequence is CASSLWTSRLNTGELFF. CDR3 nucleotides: TGTGCCAGCAGTCTGTGGACTAGCCGACTGAACACCGGGGAGCTGTTTTTT.